Listed below are T cell receptor beta chains from one sample, sequenced in a study of CD8 T cells in ankylosing spondylitis. TCRdb independently ran MiXCR on the 5' RACE reads; one entry per CDR3 protein. This sample has 230,000 or so distinct CDR3 sequences; 15% to 20% occur once, and the top ten carry more than 25%. Sequencing used blood, either unsorted or a sorted T cell fraction (not recorded which). These receptor sequences come from a male donor with ankylosing spondylitis or in good health (not recorded which). CDR3s leave out the opening cysteine and the closing phenylalanine or tryptophan. Each record gives: CDR3 length, J gene, V gene, CDR3 protein.

>14|TRBJ2-1|TRBV5-1
ASSPGLAGAGNEQF
>10|TRBJ2-2|TRBV27
ASSLVSGELF
>13|TRBJ2-7|TRBV10-3
AISDLTGGTYEQY
>14|TRBJ2-7|TRBV4-1
ASSQHLAESSYEQY
>11|TRBJ2-7|TRBV4-1
ASSQSDGYEQY
>16|TRBJ2-1|TRBV20-1
SARVGDATSGRRRAQF
>11|TRBJ1-1|TRBV20-1
SATQGSDTEAF
>11|TRBJ2-1|TRBV20-1
SAPRLAYNEQF
>11|TRBJ2-1|TRBV29-1
SGPGQGEDEQF
>15|TRBJ2-3|TRBV28
ASSPMLREWGTDTQY
>13|TRBJ2-7|TRBV29-1
SVEGFWDNPSEQY
>12|TRBJ2-7|TRBV27
ASSPEAGASEQY
>14|TRBJ2-1|TRBV4-3
ASSQDRDSSYNEQF
>12|TRBJ2-5|TRBV29-1
SVEAYQVQETQY
>12|TRBJ2-7|TRBV27
ASSVQDGTYEQY
>15|TRBJ2-3|TRBV6-5
ASSYPVPEVFTDTQY
>9|TRBJ2-3|TRBV29-1
SARGSDTQY
>10|TRBJ2-1|TRBV7-9
ASSSTAGEQF
>13|TRBJ2-1|TRBV27
ASSLSYNSYNEQF
>14|TRBJ2-3|TRBV19
ASSTAPGLPTDTQY
>11|TRBJ2-1|TRBV18
ASSPQAYNEQF
>14|TRBJ2-3|TRBV7-9
ASSATLAGSADTQY
>10|TRBJ2-7|TRBV5-1
ASSLGSSEQY
>14|TRBJ1-1|TRBV7-2
ASSSSAGAMNTEAF
>14|TRBJ2-7|TRBV10-3
AISDPSGRASYEQY